This T cell receptor beta chain was profiled in a study of PD-1 blockade in mismatch repair-deficient tumors (dated by TCRdb to about 2017). About the full investigation: Between September 2013 and September 2016, the trial enrolled about 93 consecutive patients with more than 10 mismatch repair-deficient cancer types, every one of whom had been previously treated and was progressing. Tumor-associated T cell clones in the peripheral blood of patients responding to PD-1 blockade were tracked using deep sequencing of TCR CDR3 regions. General conclusions and limits of the study: After pembrolizumab, tumor-resident clones, which were often undetectable in blood before treatment, expanded rapidly and then contracted, generally ahead of radiologic responses.

CDR3 length: 16 amino acids, cysteine to phenylalanine. The sequence is cut down to CDR3 DNA, 48 bases in frame from base 1. Trimming accounts for 0 bases at V and 4 bases at J, while the number of junction bases matched to no gene is 2. Sequences SGDLS (CDR1) and YYNGEE (CDR2) are obtained from the germline V gene. Preparation of the library involved the immunoSEQ multiplex PCR assay. The table comes from immuneACCESS by way of TCRdb, which keeps in-frame sequences with V and J called. Part of the clones is missing from these tables; in studies checked, under half for an unresolved V gene and the rest for unknown reasons. A total of 40,000 or so clones appear in this sample, 75% to 90% of them only once. The biggest ten clones account for approximately 1.1% of the sample. On this clone: What this receptor recognizes is not known. One base away there is no much larger clone; base qualities are not given.

Mismatch repair deficiency was established in every enrolled patient by polymerase chain reaction or immunohistochemistry. TCR sequencing was carried out for three patients who responded to pembrolizumab therapy. Pembrolizumab PD-1 blockade was prospectively tested in advanced mismatch repair-deficient cancers, regardless of tissue of origin, in the phase II trial. Peripheral blood T cell samples were serially collected before and at multiple times after PD-1 blockade was started. Blood sampling times were expressed in weeks after the first pembrolizumab dose. The sequence joins TRBV9 to TRBJ2-2; 11 middle bases align to TRBD2. The sample was PBMCs, taken about 38 weeks after starting pembrolizumab. The TCR originated in an adult with mismatch repair-deficient cancer. In nucleotides, the sequence is TGTGCCAGCAGCGTAGCGGGACTAGCGGCCACCGGGGAGCTGTTTTTT. This codes for CASSVAGLAATGELFF.